The 15 T cell receptor beta chains presented below share a single source sample, sequenced in a study of cytomegalovirus exposure and HLA in healthy donors. This PCR relied on a set of 60 Vbeta primers and 13 Jbeta primers. Sequencing used immunoSEQ multiplex PCR; TCRdb keeps in-frame clones, though not all of them. The data hold roughly 70,000 clones, with around three quarters observed a single time. Input material: PBMCs. These receptors all stem from a man aged 50 to 60 in good health and CMV-seronegative.

The gene calls are TRBV29-1 and TRBJ2-5, with D possibly matching TRBD2 (6 bases). This CDR3 has 12 residues. Germline values: CDR1 SQVTM, CDR2 ANQGSEA. With 5 bases removed from V and 3 bases from J, the gap between germline ends came to 10 bases. CDR3 nucleotide sequence: TGCAGCGTTAATAGCGGAAAAGAGACCCAGTACTTC. Encoded protein: CSVNSGKETQYF.

V is TRBV6-1 and J is TRBJ2-5; the D is unclear. This CDR3 is 12 amino acids long. V gave up 8 bases and J gave up 1 base, with 8 bases separating them. Germline V lookup: CDR1 MNHNS, CDR2 SASEGT. In nucleotides, the CDR3 is TGTGCCAGCCTCACGGGCCAAGAGACCCAGTACTTC. This translates into CASLTGQETQYF.

This clone was observed a handful of times. The chain is built from TRBV5-1 and TRBJ1-1, with 12 bases matching TRBD1. The CDR3 covers 18 residues. Germline V lookup: CDR1 SGHRS, CDR2 YFSETQ. With 3 bases clipped from V and 1 base from J, the junction kept 10 bases outside the gene matches. The CDR3 sequence is CASSWTGQGAVTNTEAFF. The DNA for the CDR3 is TGCGCCAGCAGCTGGACGGGACAGGGGGCTGTAACGAACACTGAAGCTTTCTTT.

This clone was detected a few times. The chain uses TRBV10-3 and TRBJ1-3, with D possibly being TRBD1 (6 bases). The germline V gene encodes CDR1 ENHRY and CDR2 SYGVKD. The CDR3 has 11 residues. Trimming stripped 10 bases from V and 9 bases from J, with 13 bases between. CDR3 sequence: CATGTSGTIYF. The CDR3 region has the DNA TGTGCCACAGGGACATCCGGCACCATATATTTT.

The V gene is TRBV19, the J gene TRBJ2-2; 9 bases align to TRBD1. This CDR3 comprises 14 residues. Germline CDR1 LNHDA, CDR2 SQIVND (reference sequence). Unmatched junction bases numbered 5, after V lost 7 bases and J lost 5 bases. The CDR3 DNA reads as TGTGCCAGTATGAACAGGGGGCAGACCGGGGAGCTGTTTTTT. It is translated as CASMNRGQTGELFF. The complete variable domain, with remaining parts taken from reference TRBV19 and TRBJ2-2, reads DGGITQSPKYLFRKEGQNVTLSCEQNLNHDAMYWYRQDPGQGLRLIYYSQIVNDFQKGDIAEGYSVSREKKESFPLTVTSAQKNPTAFYLCASMNRGQTGELFFGEGSRLTVL.

The chain uses TRBV6-5 and TRBJ1-5; D gene ambiguous. The V gene lost 0 bases and the J gene lost 7 bases, with 7 bases spanning the gap. Germline loops: CDR1 MNHEY, CDR2 SVGAGI. CDR3 size: 13 residues. Here the CDR3 reads CASSYSTGQPQHF. CDR3 nucleotides: TGTGCCAGCAGTTACTCGACGGGACAGCCCCAGCATTTT.

The gene calls are TRBV19 and TRBJ2-3; D is possibly TRBD2 (5 bases). The germline CDR1 and CDR2 sequences are LNHDA and SQIVND (reference sequence). Trimming cost V 5 bases and J 5 bases, with 20 bases left between them. The CDR3 runs to 16 residues. The CDR3 DNA reads as TGTGCCAGTAGTTCCCCCCGGGATAGGTCTCGAGATACGCAGTATTTT. This encodes CASSSPRDRSRDTQYF.

V is TRBV15 and J is TRBJ2-5, with D possibly TRBD1 on 5 matching bases. This CDR3 has 14 residues. Germline V gene sequence: CDR1 LNHNV, CDR2 YYDKDF (reference sequence). Trimming cost V 1 base and J 4 bases, with 10 bases left between them. The CDR3 DNA reads as TGTGCCACCAGCAGAGTGGGGCTAGGAGAGACCCAGTACTTC. Translated: CATSRVGLGETQYF.

The chain joins TRBV4-3 to TRBJ2-7; possible D gene TRBD2, 5 bases. V was cut by 5 bases and J by 6 bases, with 14 bases left in between. The CDR3 extends over 13 amino acids. CDR1 LGHNA and CDR2 YSLEER come from the germline V gene. CDR3: CASSYSYAGEQYF. CDR3 bases: TGCGCCAGCAGCTACTCCTACGCGGGCGAGCAGTACTTC.

For this clone: Other DNA sequences in this specimen translate into the identical CDR3. The J gene is TRBJ2-7, the V gene TRBV5-4, with TRBD2 identical over 8 bases. Germline CDR1 reads SGHNT; CDR2 reads YYREEE (reference sequence). The CDR3 is made up of 14 amino acids. J lost 1 base, V lost 1 base, and 1 base had no gene match. As DNA, the CDR3 is TGTGCCAGCAGCTTGAGCGGGGGTTCCTACGAGCAGTACTTC. Residues: CASSLSGGSYEQYF.

The chain has TRBV5-1 and TRBJ2-1; no clear D gene. The CDR3 runs 15 residues. Germline CDR1 and CDR2: SGHRS and YFSETQ. V was trimmed by 3 bases and J by 3 bases, leaving 13 bases between them. CDR3 region: CASSSSRSVYNEQFF. CDR3 nucleotide sequence: TGCGCCAGCAGCTCCTCGCGATCGGTCTACAATGAGCAGTTCTTC.

V and J are TRBV30 and TRBJ2-6; 9 bases align to TRBD1. Germline CDR1 reads GTSNPN; CDR2 reads SVGIG (reference sequence). The CDR3 totals 15 residues. Trimming removed 5 bases from V and 4 bases from J; junction bases left unmatched: 6. CDR3 loop: CAWGHRGRGANVLTF. The CDR3 nucleotides are TGTGCCTGGGGACACAGGGGGCGAGGGGCCAACGTCCTGACTTTC.

The rearrangement joins TRBV29-1 to TRBJ2-2, with D maybe TRBD2 (5 bases). Germline CDR1 is SQVTM and CDR2 is ANQGSEA. V lost 4 bases and J lost 1, with 16 bases in between. This CDR3 spans 16 amino acids. CDR3 sequence: CSVVPGYRGNTGELFF. The CDR3 bases are TGCAGCGTTGTTCCGGGTTACCGGGGGAACACCGGGGAGCTGTTTTTT.

This clone showed up just once. This sequence joins TRBV14 and TRBJ2-2, with D perhaps TRBD2 (6 bases). Trimming cost V 0 bases and J 6 bases, with 14 bases left between them. CDR3 length: 16 amino acids. The germline gives CDR1 SGHDN, CDR2 FVKESK. The CDR3 sequence: CASSQELTGAPGELFF. DNA for the CDR3: TGTGCCAGCAGCCAAGAATTAACGGGAGCCCCCGGGGAGCTGTTTTTT.

V is TRBV2 and J is TRBJ2-7; 8 positions match TRBD2. Germline CDR1 and CDR2: SNHLY and FYNNEI. The CDR3 is made up of 15 amino acids. The J segment lost 2 bases and the V segment lost 8 bases, leaving 11 bases of the junction unmatched. The CDR3 sequence: CASSLPGLGTYEQYF. The CDR3 DNA is TGTGCCAGCTCTCTCCCGGGACTAGGAACCTACGAGCAGTACTTC.